A selection of T cell receptor beta chains follows, all from one sample in a study of blood T cell repertoires in COVID-19. Method: immunoSEQ multiplex PCR; TCRdb's copy keeps in-frame clones and lacks some. The table lists hundreds of thousands of clones, about 86% of them singletons. Specimen: peripheral blood. Source of these receptors: an elderly man with acute or convalescent COVID-19. CDR3s include the opening cysteine and the closing phenylalanine or tryptophan. D genes are given only for firm matches. Only part of the rows carry a size: once, few, many, or a class if the clone is expanded.

clone_size,j_call,v_call,d_call,cdr3_aa,cdr3_nt
once,TRBJ2-4,TRBV7-2,NA,CASSEGSAGAQNIQYF,TGTGCCAGCAGCGAGGGGTCGGCAGGGGCCCAAAACATTCAGTACTTC
NA,TRBJ1-5,TRBV6-4,NA,CASSGQGASTQGNQPQHF,TGTGCCAGCAGTGGTCAGGGTGCTTCTACGCAAGGCAATCAGCCCCAGCATTTT
NA,TRBJ1-4,TRBV4-1,TRBD1,CASSQDKGAGEKLFF,TGCGCCAGCAGCCAAGATAAGGGGGCTGGTGAAAAACTGTTTTTT
NA,TRBJ1-2,TRBV18,TRBD1,CASSTVGDRGHGYTF,TGTGCCAGCTCCACCGTGGGGGACAGGGGGCACGGCTACACCTTC
NA,TRBJ1-5,TRBV2,TRBD1,CASSQVDRGNQPQHF,TGTGCCAGCAGTCAGGTGGACAGGGGAAATCAGCCCCAGCATTTT
NA,TRBJ1-2,TRBV30,NA,CAWSSHYGYTF,TGTGCCTGGAGTTCTCACTATGGCTACACCTTC
NA,TRBJ2-1,TRBV6-6,TRBD2,CASSSFSGRANEQFF,TGTGCCAGCAGTTCATTTAGCGGGAGGGCCAATGAGCAGTTCTTC
NA,TRBJ1-5,TRBV2,NA,CASTTGPNQPQHF,TGTGCCAGCACTACAGGGCCCAATCAGCCCCAGCATTTT
NA,TRBJ2-1,TRBV4-2,NA,CASSQDSGSSYNEQFF,TGTGCCAGCAGCCAAGATAGCGGATCCTCCTACAATGAGCAGTTCTTC
NA,TRBJ1-3,TRBV5-1,NA,CASTPAASGNTIYF,TGCGCCAGCACCCCGGCGGCTTCTGGAAACACCATATATTTT
once,TRBJ1-2,TRBV20-1,TRBD1,CSASVDRGIGYTF,TGCAGTGCTAGTGTTGACAGGGGTATCGGCTACACCTTC
NA,TRBJ2-7,TRBV5-1,TRBD2,CASTLAGEQYF,TGCGCCAGCACGCTAGCGGGGGAGCAGTACTTC
NA,TRBJ1-3,TRBV10-3,TRBD1,CANAGGSGNTIYF,TGTGCCAACGCAGGGGGCTCTGGAAACACCATATATTTT
NA,TRBJ2-7,TRBV12-3/TRBV12-4,NA,CASSFFPSYEQYF,TGTGCCAGCAGTTTCTTCCCCTCCTACGAGCAGTACTTC
NA,TRBJ1-2,TRBV24-1,NA,CATSDPSGESYGYTF,TGTGCCACCAGTGACCCTTCGGGGGAGAGCTATGGCTACACCTTC
NA,TRBJ1-4,TRBV30,NA,CAWSIWGLWEKLFF,TGTGCCTGGAGTATCTGGGGGCTATGGGAAAAACTGTTTTTT
once,TRBJ1-2,TRBV9,TRBD1,CASSVDRGLGGYTF,TGTGCCAGCAGCGTCGACAGGGGGCTGGGTGGCTACACCTTC
NA,TRBJ2-2,TRBV7-8,NA,CASRTPLARAGELFF,TGTGCCAGCAGGACGCCCTTAGCGAGGGCCGGGGAGCTGTTTTTT
few,TRBJ2-5,TRBV2,TRBD1,CASRGRGLLHQETQYF,TGTGCCAGCCGGGGCAGGGGGCTCCTGCACCAAGAGACCCAGTACTTC
NA,TRBJ1-1,TRBV28,NA,CASRGQFKGWNTEAFF,TGTGCCAGCAGGGGACAATTTAAGGGGTGGAACACTGAAGCTTTCTTT
NA,TRBJ2-7,TRBV30,TRBD1,CAWDRDRGRGEQYF,TGTGCCTGGGACAGGGACAGGGGGCGTGGAGAACAGTACTTC
NA,TRBJ1-4,TRBV5-8,NA,CASSLVDRGRFF,TGTGCCAGCAGCCTCGTTGATAGGGGCAGGTTTTTT
NA,TRBJ1-4,TRBV7-9,TRBD1,CASSQDRGSEKLFF,TGTGCCAGCAGCCAGGACAGGGGATCTGAAAAACTGTTTTTT
NA,TRBJ1-4,TRBV3-1/TRBV3-2,NA,CASSQRGTNEKLFF,TGTGCCAGCAGCCAAAGGGGAACTAATGAAAAACTGTTTTTT
few,TRBJ2-1,TRBV12-5,TRBD1,CASGPTGFSYNEQFF,TGTGCTAGTGGTCCGACAGGGTTTTCCTACAATGAGCAGTTCTTC
NA,TRBJ1-5,TRBV23-1,TRBD1,CASSQIFGTGFYSNQPQHF,TGCGCCAGCAGCCAGATATTTGGGACAGGATTTTATAGCAATCAGCCCCAGCATTTT
NA,TRBJ2-1,TRBV19,NA,CASSIAGINEQFF,TGTGCCAGTAGTATTGCCGGGATTAATGAGCAGTTCTTC